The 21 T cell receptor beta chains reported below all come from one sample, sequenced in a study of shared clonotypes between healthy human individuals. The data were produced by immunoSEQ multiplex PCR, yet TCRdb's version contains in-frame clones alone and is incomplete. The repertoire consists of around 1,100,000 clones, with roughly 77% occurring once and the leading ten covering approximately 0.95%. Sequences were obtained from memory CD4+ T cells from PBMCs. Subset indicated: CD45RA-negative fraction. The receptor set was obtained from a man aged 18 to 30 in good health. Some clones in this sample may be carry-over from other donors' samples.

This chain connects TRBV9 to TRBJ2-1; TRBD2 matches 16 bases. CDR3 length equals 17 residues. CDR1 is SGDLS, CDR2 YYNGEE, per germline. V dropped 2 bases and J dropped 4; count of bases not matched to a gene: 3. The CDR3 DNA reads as TGTGCCAGCAGCGTTGGGACTAGCGGGAGGGGGTACAATGAGCAGTTCTTC. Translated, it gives CASSVGTSGRGYNEQFF.

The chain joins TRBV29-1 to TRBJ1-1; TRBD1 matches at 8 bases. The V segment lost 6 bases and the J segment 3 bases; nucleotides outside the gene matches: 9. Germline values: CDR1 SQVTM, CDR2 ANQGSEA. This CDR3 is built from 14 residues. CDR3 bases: TGCAGCGTAAAGAACAGGGGGATGGACACTGAAGCTTTCTTT. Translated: CSVKNRGMDTEAFF.

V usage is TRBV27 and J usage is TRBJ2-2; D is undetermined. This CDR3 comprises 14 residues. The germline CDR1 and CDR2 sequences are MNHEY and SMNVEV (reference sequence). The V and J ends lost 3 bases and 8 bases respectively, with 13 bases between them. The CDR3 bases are TGTGCCAGCAGTTTTCCAACCCGGTCGGGGGAGCTGTTTTTT. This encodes CASSFPTRSGELFF.

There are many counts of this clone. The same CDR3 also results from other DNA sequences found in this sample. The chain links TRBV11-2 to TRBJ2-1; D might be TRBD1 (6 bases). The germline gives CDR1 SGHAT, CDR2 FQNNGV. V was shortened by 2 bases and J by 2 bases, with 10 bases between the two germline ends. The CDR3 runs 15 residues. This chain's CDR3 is CASSLQRTAYNEQFF. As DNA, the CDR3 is TGTGCCAGCAGCTTACAAAGGACAGCCTACAATGAGCAGTTCTTC.

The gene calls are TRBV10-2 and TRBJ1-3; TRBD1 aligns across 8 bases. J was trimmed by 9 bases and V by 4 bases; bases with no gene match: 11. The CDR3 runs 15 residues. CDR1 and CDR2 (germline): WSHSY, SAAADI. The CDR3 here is CASSAPGQARGTIYF. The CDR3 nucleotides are TGCGCCAGCAGTGCCCCGGGACAGGCCCGGGGCACCATATATTTT.

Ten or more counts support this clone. CDR3 protein: CASRDGNEQYF. CDR3 nucleotide sequence: TGCGCCAGTCGGGACGGAAACGAGCAGTACTTC. The rearrangement uses TRBV5-1 and TRBJ2-7; tentatively, D is TRBD1 or TRBD2 (5 bases each). Per germline, CDR1 SGHRS and CDR2 YFSETQ. V lost 8 bases to trimming and J lost 5 bases, with 11 bases between them. This CDR3 has 11 residues.

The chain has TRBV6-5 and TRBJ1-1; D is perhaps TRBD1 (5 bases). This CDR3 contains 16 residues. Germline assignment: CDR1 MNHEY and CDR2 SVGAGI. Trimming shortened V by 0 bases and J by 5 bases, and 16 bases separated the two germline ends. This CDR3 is CASSYSIGGVGTEAFF. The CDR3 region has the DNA TGTGCCAGCAGTTACTCGATTGGGGGAGTGGGGACTGAAGCTTTCTTT.

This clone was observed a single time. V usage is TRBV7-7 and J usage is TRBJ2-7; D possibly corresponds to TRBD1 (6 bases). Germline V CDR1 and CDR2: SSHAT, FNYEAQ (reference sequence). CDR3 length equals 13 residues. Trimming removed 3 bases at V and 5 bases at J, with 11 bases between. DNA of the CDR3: TGTGCCAGCAGCTTGGGCAGGGACAACGAGCAGTACTTC. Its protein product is CASSLGRDNEQYF.

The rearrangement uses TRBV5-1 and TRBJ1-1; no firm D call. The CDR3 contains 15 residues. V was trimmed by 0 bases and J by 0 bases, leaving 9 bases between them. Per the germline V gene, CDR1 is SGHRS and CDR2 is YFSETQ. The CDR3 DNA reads TGCGCCAGCAGCTTGGAAGGCTGGATGAACACTGAAGCTTTCTTT. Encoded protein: CASSLEGWMNTEAFF.

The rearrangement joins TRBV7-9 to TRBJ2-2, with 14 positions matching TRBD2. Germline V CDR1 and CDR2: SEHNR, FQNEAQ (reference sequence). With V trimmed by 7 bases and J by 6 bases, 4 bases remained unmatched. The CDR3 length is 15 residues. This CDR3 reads CASMGTSGSAGELFF. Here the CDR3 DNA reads TGTGCCAGCATGGGGACTAGCGGGAGCGCCGGGGAGCTGTTTTTT.

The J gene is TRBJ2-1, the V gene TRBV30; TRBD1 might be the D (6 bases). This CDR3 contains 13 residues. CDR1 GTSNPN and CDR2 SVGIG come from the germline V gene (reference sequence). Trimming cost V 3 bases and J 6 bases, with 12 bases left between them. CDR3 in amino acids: CAWSQDSFNEQFF. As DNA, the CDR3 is TGTGCCTGGAGCCAGGACAGCTTCAATGAGCAGTTCTTC.

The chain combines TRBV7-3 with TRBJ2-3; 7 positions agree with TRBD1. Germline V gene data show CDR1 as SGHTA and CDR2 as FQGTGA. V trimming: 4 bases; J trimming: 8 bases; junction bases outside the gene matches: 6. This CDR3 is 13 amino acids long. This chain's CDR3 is CASSSDTGATQYF. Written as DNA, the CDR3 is TGTGCCAGCAGCTCAGATACAGGGGCTACGCAGTATTTT.

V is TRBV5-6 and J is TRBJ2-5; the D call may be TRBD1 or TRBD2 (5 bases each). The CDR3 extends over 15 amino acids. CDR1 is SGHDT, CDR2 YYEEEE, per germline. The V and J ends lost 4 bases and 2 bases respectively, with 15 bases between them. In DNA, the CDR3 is TGTGCCAGCAGCACCCTGGGGACCGAGCAAGAGACCCAGTACTTC. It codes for CASSTLGTEQETQYF.

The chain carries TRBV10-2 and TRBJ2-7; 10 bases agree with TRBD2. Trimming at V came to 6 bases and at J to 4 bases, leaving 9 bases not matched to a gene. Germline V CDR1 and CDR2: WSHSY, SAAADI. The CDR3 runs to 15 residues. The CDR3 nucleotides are TGCGCCAGCAGGGTTCTAGCGGGAGTAGGGTACGAGCAGTACTTC. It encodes CASRVLAGVGYEQYF.

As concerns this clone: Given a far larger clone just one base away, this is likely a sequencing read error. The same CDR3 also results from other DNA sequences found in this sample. The CDR3 protein is CASSRGQSTEAFF. DNA for the CDR3: TGCGCCAGCAGCCGAGGACAGAGCACTGAAGCTTTCTTC. The rearrangement uses TRBV4-1 and TRBJ1-1, with TRBD1 as a possible D gene (6 bases). This CDR3 has 13 residues. The germline V gene encodes CDR1 MGHRA and CDR2 YSYEKL.

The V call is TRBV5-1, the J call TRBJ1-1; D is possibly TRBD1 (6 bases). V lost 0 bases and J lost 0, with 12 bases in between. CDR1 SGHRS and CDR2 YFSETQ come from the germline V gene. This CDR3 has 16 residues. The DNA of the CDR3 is TGCGCCAGCAGCTTGGCCACAGGGTCCATGAACACTGAAGCTTTCTTT. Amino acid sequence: CASSLATGSMNTEAFF.

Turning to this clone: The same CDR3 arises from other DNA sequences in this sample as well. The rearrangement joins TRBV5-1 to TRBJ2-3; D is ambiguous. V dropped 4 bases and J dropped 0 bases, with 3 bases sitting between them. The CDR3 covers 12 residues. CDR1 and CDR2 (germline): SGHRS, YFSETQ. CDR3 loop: CASSQSTDTQYF. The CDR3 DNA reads TGCGCCAGCAGCCAAAGCACAGATACGCAGTATTTT.

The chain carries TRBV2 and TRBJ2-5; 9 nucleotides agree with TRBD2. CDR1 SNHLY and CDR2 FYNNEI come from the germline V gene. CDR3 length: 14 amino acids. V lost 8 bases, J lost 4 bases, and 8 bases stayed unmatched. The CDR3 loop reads CASSRGLALETQYF. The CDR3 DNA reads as TGTGCCAGCTCCCGAGGACTAGCGCTAGAGACCCAGTACTTC.

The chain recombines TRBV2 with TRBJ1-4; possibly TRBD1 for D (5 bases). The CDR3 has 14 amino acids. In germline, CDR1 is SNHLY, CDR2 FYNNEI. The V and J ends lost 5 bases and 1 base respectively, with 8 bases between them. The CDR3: CASSPDRTNEKLFF. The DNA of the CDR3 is TGTGCCAGCAGTCCTGACAGAACTAATGAAAAACTGTTTTTT. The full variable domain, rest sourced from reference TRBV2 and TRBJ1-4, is EPEVTQTPSHQVTQMGQEVILRCVPISNHLYFYWYRQILGQKVEFLVSFYNNEISEKSEIFDDQFSVERPDGSNFTLKIRSTKLEDSAMYFCASSPDRTNEKLFFGSGTQLSVL.

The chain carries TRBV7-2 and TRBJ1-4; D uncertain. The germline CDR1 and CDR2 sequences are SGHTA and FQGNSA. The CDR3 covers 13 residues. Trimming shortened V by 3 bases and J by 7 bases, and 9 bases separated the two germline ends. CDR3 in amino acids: CASSLRLPEKLFF. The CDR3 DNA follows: TGTGCCAGCAGCTTGCGTCTCCCTGAAAAACTGTTTTTT.

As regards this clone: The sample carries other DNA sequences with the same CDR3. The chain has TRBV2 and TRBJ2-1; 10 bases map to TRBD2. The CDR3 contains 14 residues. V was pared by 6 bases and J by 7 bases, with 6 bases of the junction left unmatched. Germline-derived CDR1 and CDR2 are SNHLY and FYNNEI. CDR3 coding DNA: TGTGCCAGCAGGGAGCGGGAGGGAGGGAATGAGCAGTTCTTC. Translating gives CASREREGGNEQFF. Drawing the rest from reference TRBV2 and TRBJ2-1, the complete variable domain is EPEVTQTPSHQVTQMGQEVILRCVPISNHLYFYWYRQILGQKVEFLVSFYNNEISEKSEIFDDQFSVERPDGSNFTLKIRSTKLEDSAMYFCASREREGGNEQFFGPGTRLTVL.